These T cell receptor beta chains were read from a single sample in a study of T-cell reconstitution after alpha-beta-depleted transplantation in children. From the PCR reads, TCRdb called clonotypes with MiXCR, one entry per CDR3 protein. The sample records about 980,000 distinct CDR3 sequences, roughly 29% being singletons. The sample consisted of PBMCs, mostly from graft donor cells, taken 360 days after TCRalphabeta/CD19-depleted stem cell transplant. These receptors all stem from a boy less than two years old who had a stem cell transplant for SCID, so the T cells may come from the graft donor. Both conserved end residues are part of each CDR3. Each record gives: V gene, D gene, J gene, clone size, CDR3 protein, CDR3 DNA. A D gene is named only where the DNA matches it firmly. Only part of the rows carry a size: once, few, many, or a class if the clone is expanded.

V gene: TRBV29-1
D gene: TRBD1
J gene: TRBJ2-7
clone size: few
CDR3 protein: CSVEIGRQGAKYF
CDR3 DNA: TGCAGCGTTGAGATTGGGAGACAGGGGGCGAAGTACTTC

V gene: TRBV10-3
D gene: -
J gene: TRBJ1-2
clone size: -
CDR3 protein: CAISESAAGSGYGYTF
CDR3 DNA: TGTGCCATCAGTGAGTCGGCGGCAGGGTCAGGCTATGGCTACACCTTC

V gene: TRBV5-1
D gene: TRBD1
J gene: TRBJ1-3
clone size: -
CDR3 protein: CASSLAGQAGNTIYF
CDR3 DNA: TGCGCCAGCAGCTTGGCGGGACAGGCTGGAAACACCATATATTTT

V gene: TRBV10-3
D gene: -
J gene: TRBJ2-7
clone size: few
CDR3 protein: CATARGAYEQYF
CDR3 DNA: TGTGCCACCGCCCGGGGTGCCTACGAGCAGTACTTC

V gene: TRBV7-2
D gene: TRBD1
J gene: TRBJ2-5
clone size: -
CDR3 protein: CASSLGQGKKETQYF
CDR3 DNA: TGTGCCAGCAGCCTGGGACAGGGGAAAAAAGAGACCCAGTACTTC

V gene: TRBV6-5
D gene: -
J gene: TRBJ2-5
clone size: -
CDR3 protein: CASSYSSGAQSGETQYF
CDR3 DNA: TGTGCCAGCAGTTACTCGTCGGGGGCACAGTCCGGAGAGACCCAGTACTTC

V gene: TRBV3-1
D gene: -
J gene: TRBJ2-1
clone size: few
CDR3 protein: CASSQGGAGNEQFF
CDR3 DNA: TGTGCCAGCAGCCAAGGGGGGGCCGGGAATGAGCAGTTCTTC

V gene: TRBV14
D gene: TRBD1
J gene: TRBJ2-3
clone size: -
CDR3 protein: CASSQKDRVLTDTQYF
CDR3 DNA: TGTGCCAGCAGCCAGAAGGACAGGGTGTTGACAGATACGCAGTATTTT

V gene: TRBV7-9
D gene: -
J gene: TRBJ2-2
clone size: few
CDR3 protein: CASTYDGRNTGELFF
CDR3 DNA: TGTGCCAGCACCTATGACGGAAGAAACACCGGGGAGCTGTTTTTT

V gene: TRBV20-1
D gene: TRBD1
J gene: TRBJ2-7
clone size: few
CDR3 protein: CSAGSQGSPYEQYF
CDR3 DNA: TGCAGTGCTGGGTCACAGGGGTCACCCTACGAGCAGTACTTC

V gene: TRBV4-1
D gene: TRBD1
J gene: TRBJ2-7
clone size: few
CDR3 protein: CASSQERLRDRRSEQYF
CDR3 DNA: TGCGCCAGCAGCCAAGAGCGTTTACGGGACAGGCGGAGCGAGCAGTACTTC

V gene: TRBV12-3/TRBV12-4
D gene: -
J gene: TRBJ2-1
clone size: -
CDR3 protein: CATRQGPTYNEQFF
CDR3 DNA: TGTGCCACCAGGCAGGGCCCCACCTACAATGAGCAGTTCTTC

V gene: TRBV5-5
D gene: TRBD1
J gene: TRBJ1-1
clone size: -
CDR3 protein: CASSSSGTGMNTEAFF
CDR3 DNA: TGTGCCAGCAGCTCGTCCGGGACAGGGATGAACACTGAAGCTTTCTTT

V gene: TRBV29-1
D gene: TRBD2
J gene: TRBJ2-3
clone size: -
CDR3 protein: CSVKVGTSRTDTQYF
CDR3 DNA: TGCAGCGTTAAAGTTGGGACTAGCCGCACAGATACGCAGTATTTT

V gene: TRBV12-3/TRBV12-4
D gene: TRBD1
J gene: TRBJ2-6
clone size: few
CDR3 protein: CASSLRKTGMPSGANVLTF
CDR3 DNA: TGTGCCAGCAGCCTGCGAAAGACAGGGATGCCCTCTGGGGCCAACGTCCTGACTTTC

V gene: TRBV7-8
D gene: TRBD2
J gene: TRBJ2-1
clone size: -
CDR3 protein: CASSLIQRGLGSYNEQFF
CDR3 DNA: TGTGCCAGCAGCTTAATTCAGCGGGGGTTGGGGTCCTACAATGAGCAGTTCTTC

V gene: TRBV4-1
D gene: -
J gene: TRBJ2-7
clone size: -
CDR3 protein: CASSQDGVSYEQYF
CDR3 DNA: TGCGCCAGCAGCCAAGATGGGGTCTCCTACGAGCAGTACTTC

V gene: TRBV5-1
D gene: -
J gene: TRBJ2-1
clone size: few
CDR3 protein: CASSFPLARNNEQFF
CDR3 DNA: TGCGCCAGCAGCTTTCCCCTAGCTCGCAACAATGAGCAGTTCTTC

V gene: TRBV29-1
D gene: -
J gene: TRBJ2-5
clone size: many
CDR3 protein: CSVEGLLLGTQYF
CDR3 DNA: TGCAGCGTTGAAGGCCTGCTCCTTGGGACCCAGTACTTC

V gene: TRBV27
D gene: -
J gene: TRBJ2-5
clone size: few
CDR3 protein: CASSTYPAETQYF
CDR3 DNA: TGTGCCAGCAGTACCTACCCTGCAGAGACCCAGTACTTC

V gene: TRBV2
D gene: -
J gene: TRBJ2-1
clone size: many
CDR3 protein: CASTPRLMFYNEQFF
CDR3 DNA: TGTGCCAGCACCCCCCGGCTGATGTTTTACAATGAGCAGTTCTTC

V gene: TRBV9
D gene: TRBD2
J gene: TRBJ2-3
clone size: few
CDR3 protein: CASSVGAQRGGADTQYF
CDR3 DNA: TGTGCCAGCAGCGTAGGGGCCCAGCGGGGGGGTGCAGATACGCAGTATTTT

V gene: TRBV5-1
D gene: -
J gene: TRBJ1-1
clone size: few
CDR3 protein: CASSLQGRNSVVNTEAFF
CDR3 DNA: TGCGCCAGCAGCTTACAAGGACGGAATTCCGTAGTGAACACTGAAGCTTTCTTT

V gene: TRBV20-1
D gene: -
J gene: TRBJ2-3
clone size: -
CDR3 protein: CSARPYRAWVDTQYF
CDR3 DNA: TGCAGTGCTAGGCCCTACAGGGCCTGGGTGGATACGCAGTATTTT

V gene: TRBV4-2
D gene: -
J gene: TRBJ2-1
clone size: few
CDR3 protein: CASSQDQGGTPYNEQFF
CDR3 DNA: TGTGCCAGCAGCCAAGATCAGGGGGGGACCCCCTACAATGAGCAGTTCTTC

V gene: TRBV20-1
D gene: TRBD1
J gene: TRBJ1-1
clone size: once
CDR3 protein: CSAKAGGRGDTEAFF
CDR3 DNA: TGCAGTGCTAAGGCAGGGGGCCGGGGGGACACTGAAGCTTTCTTT

V gene: TRBV5-5
D gene: -
J gene: TRBJ1-4
clone size: -
CDR3 protein: CASSLAWASTNEKLFF
CDR3 DNA: TGTGCCAGCAGCTTGGCTTGGGCATCAACTAATGAAAAACTGTTTTTT

V gene: TRBV28
D gene: TRBD1
J gene: TRBJ2-7
clone size: -
CDR3 protein: CASSRMTGVREQYF
CDR3 DNA: TGTGCCAGCAGTAGAATGACAGGGGTTAGAGAGCAGTACTTC

V gene: TRBV2
D gene: -
J gene: TRBJ1-1
clone size: -
CDR3 protein: CASNRAERDTEAFF
CDR3 DNA: TGTGCCAGCAACAGGGCGGAAAGGGACACTGAAGCTTTCTTT

V gene: TRBV20-1
D gene: TRBD1
J gene: TRBJ2-3
clone size: -
CDR3 protein: CSARTGQITDTQYF
CDR3 DNA: TGCAGTGCTAGAACGGGACAGATCACAGATACGCAGTATTTT

V gene: TRBV20-1
D gene: -
J gene: TRBJ2-7
clone size: -
CDR3 protein: CSALDRWLGSSYEQYF
CDR3 DNA: TGCAGTGCTTTAGACCGCTGGCTCGGAAGCTCCTACGAGCAGTACTTC

V gene: TRBV7-8
D gene: -
J gene: TRBJ2-1
clone size: -
CDR3 protein: CASSSPGVGYNEQFF
CDR3 DNA: TGTGCCAGCAGCTCTCCCGGGGTTGGATACAATGAGCAGTTCTTC

V gene: TRBV12-3/TRBV12-4
D gene: -
J gene: TRBJ1-1
clone size: few
CDR3 protein: CASSFEGRSTEAFF
CDR3 DNA: TGTGCCAGCAGTTTCGAGGGCCGGAGCACTGAAGCTTTCTTT

V gene: TRBV2
D gene: TRBD2
J gene: TRBJ2-2
clone size: -
CDR3 protein: CASSERRGGNTGELFF
CDR3 DNA: TGTGCCAGCAGTGAACGGCGGGGGGGGAACACCGGGGAGCTGTTTTTT

V gene: TRBV30
D gene: TRBD1
J gene: TRBJ2-7
clone size: -
CDR3 protein: CAWSGVGTGGTYEQYF
CDR3 DNA: TGTGCCTGGAGTGGAGTCGGGACAGGGGGCACCTACGAGCAGTACTTC

V gene: TRBV4-1
D gene: TRBD2
J gene: TRBJ2-3
clone size: few
CDR3 protein: CASSQRTSGGIPDTQYF
CDR3 DNA: TGCGCCAGCAGCCAACGGACTAGCGGGGGCATCCCAGATACGCAGTATTTT

V gene: TRBV4-1
D gene: TRBD1
J gene: TRBJ1-4
clone size: many
CDR3 protein: CASSQEDRTGGAKLFF
CDR3 DNA: TGCGCCAGCAGCCAAGAAGACCGGACAGGAGGGGCCAAACTGTTTTTT

V gene: TRBV6-5
D gene: TRBD1
J gene: TRBJ2-5
clone size: few
CDR3 protein: CASSYWTGDQETQYF
CDR3 DNA: TGTGCCAGCAGTTACTGGACAGGGGACCAAGAGACCCAGTACTTC

V gene: TRBV7-9
D gene: -
J gene: TRBJ1-4
clone size: -
CDR3 protein: CASSPGVTNEKLFF
CDR3 DNA: TGTGCCAGCAGCCCAGGGGTGACTAATGAAAAACTGTTTTTT